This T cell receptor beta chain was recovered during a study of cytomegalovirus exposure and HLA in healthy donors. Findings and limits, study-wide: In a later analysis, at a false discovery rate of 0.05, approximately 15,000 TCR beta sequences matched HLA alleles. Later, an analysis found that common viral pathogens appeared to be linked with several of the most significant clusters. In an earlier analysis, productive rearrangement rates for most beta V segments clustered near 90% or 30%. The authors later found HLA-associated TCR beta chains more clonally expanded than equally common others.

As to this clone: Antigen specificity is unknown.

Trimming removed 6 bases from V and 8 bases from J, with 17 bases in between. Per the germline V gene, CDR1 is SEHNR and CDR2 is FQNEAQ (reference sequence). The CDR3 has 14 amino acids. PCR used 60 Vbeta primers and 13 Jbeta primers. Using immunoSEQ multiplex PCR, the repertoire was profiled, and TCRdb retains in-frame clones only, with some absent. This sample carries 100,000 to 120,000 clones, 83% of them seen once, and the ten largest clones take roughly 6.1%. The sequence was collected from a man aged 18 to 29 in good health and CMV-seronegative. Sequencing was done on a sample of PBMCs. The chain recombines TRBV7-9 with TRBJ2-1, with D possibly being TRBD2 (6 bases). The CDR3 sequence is CASSPGRDWDEQFF. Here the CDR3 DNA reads TGTGCCAGCAGTCCGGGACGGGACTGGGATGAGCAGTTCTTC.